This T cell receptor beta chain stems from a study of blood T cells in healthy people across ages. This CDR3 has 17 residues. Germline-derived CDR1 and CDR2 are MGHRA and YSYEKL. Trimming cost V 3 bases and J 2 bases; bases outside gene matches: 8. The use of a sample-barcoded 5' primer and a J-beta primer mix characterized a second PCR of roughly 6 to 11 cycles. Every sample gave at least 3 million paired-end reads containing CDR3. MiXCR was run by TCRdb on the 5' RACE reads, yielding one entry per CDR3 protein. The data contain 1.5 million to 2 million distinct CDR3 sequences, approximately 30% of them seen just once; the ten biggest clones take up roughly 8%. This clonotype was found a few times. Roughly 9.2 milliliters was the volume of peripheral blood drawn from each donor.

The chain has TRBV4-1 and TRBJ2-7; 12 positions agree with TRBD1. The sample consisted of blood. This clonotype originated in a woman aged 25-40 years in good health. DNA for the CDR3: TGCGCCAGCAGCCAGCCGGGACAGGGGGCTTTAGCCTACGAGCAGTACTTC. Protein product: CASSQPGQGALAYEQYF.